A selection of T cell receptor beta chains follows, all from one sample in a study of post-analysis software for immune sequencing data. TCRdb analysed the PCR reads with MiXCR anew, one entry per CDR3 protein. The sample lists roughly 800,000 distinct CDR3 sequences, about 43% occurring once. Input material: blood. The receptors here all came from a girl aged 10 to 17 with multiple sclerosis. Each CDR3 is given with its conserved first and last residue. D genes are given only for firm matches. Rows may omit the clone size; those that give it use once, few, many or a size class.

TRBV7-9	TRBJ2-7	.	.	CASSSTNEQYF	TGTGCCAGCAGCTCAACTAACGAGCAGTACTTC
TRBV20-1	TRBJ2-3	.	.	CSASDFPPSGDTQYF	TGCAGTGCTAGTGACTTCCCCCCTTCCGGGGATACGCAGTATTTT
TRBV20-1	TRBJ1-5	.	TRBD1	CSARRTGVSNQPQHF	TGCAGTGCTCGACGGACAGGGGTGAGCAATCAGCCCCAGCATTTT
TRBV25-1	TRBJ2-1	.	TRBD1	CASRRTGNNEQFF	TGTGCCAGCAGGAGGACAGGGAACAATGAGCAGTTCTTC
TRBV6-5	TRBJ1-2	few	TRBD1	CASSRMDRVYGYTF	TGTGCCAGCAGTCGGATGGACAGGGTTTATGGCTACACCTTC
TRBV20-1	TRBJ2-5	.	TRBD2	CSARGPGLAGVGETQYF	TGCAGTGCTAGAGGCCCGGGACTAGCGGGAGTAGGAGAGACCCAGTACTTC
TRBV12-3/TRBV12-4	TRBJ2-3	few	.	CASSPPDRTDTQYF	TGTGCCAGCAGTCCCCCCGACCGCACAGATACGCAGTATTTT
TRBV12-3/TRBV12-4	TRBJ1-5	.	.	CASSPRGRLWYQPQHF	TGTGCCAGCAGCCCGCGAGGACGTCTATGGTATCAGCCCCAGCATTTT
TRBV7-2	TRBJ1-2	few	.	CASSLGATDGYTF	TGTGCCAGCAGCTTAGGAGCCACAGATGGCTACACCTTC
TRBV7-8	TRBJ2-7	.	TRBD2	CASSKVRTSVTYEQYF	TGTGCCAGCAGTAAAGTTCGGACTAGCGTAACCTACGAGCAGTACTTC
TRBV28	TRBJ2-1	.	.	CASSLASPGRNEQFF	TGTGCCAGCAGCTTGGCTAGCCCGGGTCGCAATGAGCAGTTCTTC
TRBV20-1	TRBJ2-1	few	TRBD2	CSARIRSGKLSLTEQFF	TGCAGTGCTAGAATCAGAAGCGGGAAGTTATCGTTGACTGAGCAGTTCTTC
TRBV7-8	TRBJ2-5	.	.	CASSFSSRGSGETQYF	TGTGCCAGCAGCTTCTCCTCAAGAGGCTCGGGGGAGACCCAGTACTTC
TRBV5-6	TRBJ2-5	few	TRBD2	CASRKAGVETQYF	TGTGCCAGCAGGAAAGCGGGAGTCGAGACCCAGTACTTC
TRBV7-2	TRBJ2-7	.	.	CASSRDPDYEQYF	TGTGCCAGCAGCCGGGACCCGGACTACGAGCAGTACTTC
TRBV5-6	TRBJ1-2	once	.	CASSFSRTDPSYGYTF	TGTGCCAGCAGCTTTTCACGGACCGACCCTAGTTATGGCTACACCTTC
TRBV15	TRBJ1-6	.	.	CATSRDPPGSRGNPPLHF	TGTGCCACCAGCAGAGATCCACCGGGTTCCCGCGGAAATCCACCCCTCCACTTT
TRBV29-1	TRBJ2-5	few	.	CSVEGSEETQYF	TGCAGCGTTGAAGGTTCGGAGGAGACCCAGTACTTC
TRBV20-1	TRBJ2-7	.	.	CSAMAHSYEQYF	TGCAGTGCGATGGCGCACTCCTACGAGCAGTACTTC
TRBV5-5	TRBJ2-7	.	TRBD2	CASSLLGRLAGVGMYEQYF	TGTGCCAGCAGCTTGCTAGGACGACTAGCGGGAGTAGGAATGTACGAGCAGTACTTC
TRBV12-3/TRBV12-4	TRBJ1-2	few	.	CASSRETGPYSPYGYTF	TGTGCCAGCAGTAGAGAGACAGGACCATACAGCCCCTATGGCTACACCTTC
TRBV27	TRBJ2-7	.	.	CASCPPPTYEQYF	TGTGCCAGCTGCCCGCCCCCCACCTACGAGCAGTACTTC
TRBV10-3	TRBJ2-1	few	TRBD1	CAISEGTGGDEQFF	TGTGCCATCAGTGAGGGGACAGGGGGCGATGAGCAGTTCTTC
TRBV20-1	TRBJ2-1	once	TRBD2	CSAHSPGLAGISEQFF	TGCAGTGCTCACAGTCCGGGACTAGCGGGAATTAGTGAGCAGTTCTTC
TRBV6-1	TRBJ1-1	.	.	CASRATNTEAFF	TGTGCCAGCAGGGCGACGAACACTGAAGCTTTCTTT
TRBV6-6	TRBJ1-2	few	.	CASSQLQGTGGYTF	TGTGCCAGCAGCCAATTACAGGGAACAGGTGGCTACACCTTC
TRBV15	TRBJ2-1	few	TRBD2	CATRGLATYNEQFF	TGTGCCACCAGGGGACTAGCGACCTACAATGAGCAGTTCTTC
TRBV29-1	TRBJ2-5	few	TRBD2	CSVGSPKGLAGGAETQYF	TGCAGCGTTGGCTCCCCGAAGGGACTAGCGGGAGGCGCAGAGACCCAGTACTTC
TRBV28	TRBJ1-6	.	TRBD1	CASKAGGASPLHF	TGTGCCAGCAAGGCAGGGGGCGCTTCACCCCTCCACTTT
TRBV7-2	TRBJ2-1	.	.	CASSPSGSEQFF	TGTGCCAGCAGCCCCTCGGGGAGTGAGCAGTTCTTC
TRBV19	TRBJ2-3	few	TRBD2	CASSGSGSDGDTQYF	TGTGCCAGTAGCGGCAGCGGGAGTGATGGAGATACGCAGTATTTT
TRBV5-4	TRBJ2-3	.	.	CASSFPRLGTETDTQYF	TGTGCCAGCAGCTTCCCCCGGTTGGGTACAGAAACAGATACGCAGTATTTT
TRBV29-1	TRBJ2-3	.	TRBD2	CSVSGSSGRGDEQYF	TGCAGCGTTAGTGGATCGAGCGGGAGGGGCGATGAGCAGTATTTT
TRBV12-3/TRBV12-4	TRBJ2-5	.	TRBD2	CASSFGTSGRTRETQYF	TGTGCCAGCAGCTTCGGGACTAGCGGGAGGACCCGGGAGACCCAGTACTTC
TRBV11-2	TRBJ2-6	.	.	CASSPLQGMTGANVLTF	TGTGCCAGCAGCCCCCTCCAGGGTATGACTGGGGCCAACGTCCTGACTTTC
TRBV24-1	TRBJ2-1	.	TRBD1	CATSDLALGTASYNEQFF	TGTGCCACCAGTGATTTAGCCCTTGGGACAGCGTCCTACAATGAGCAGTTCTTC
TRBV6-2/TRBV6-3	TRBJ1-2	few	.	CASSHLGTTHYGYTF	TGTGCCAGCAGCCACCTGGGGACAACCCACTATGGCTACACCTTC
TRBV27	TRBJ2-7	few	TRBD2	CASSFAAGGDEQYF	TGTGCCAGCAGTTTCGCAGCGGGAGGTGACGAGCAGTACTTC
TRBV7-2	TRBJ2-1	.	.	CASSRVFGYNEQVF	TGTGCCAGCAGCAGGGTATTCGGATACAATGAGCAGGTCTTC
TRBV5-1	TRBJ2-1	.	TRBD2	CASSPGLAGGSYNEQFF	TGCGCCAGCAGCCCAGGACTAGCGGGAGGCTCCTACAATGAGCAGTTCTTC
TRBV9	TRBJ1-4	few	.	CASSVGDALVWEKLFF	TGTGCCAGCAGCGTGGGAGACGCGCTTGTTTGGGAAAAACTGTTTTTT
TRBV20-1	TRBJ2-1	.	TRBD2	CSAHPHLTSGSYNEQFF	TGCAGTGCTCACCCCCACCTCACTAGCGGGAGCTACAATGAGCAGTTCTTC
TRBV12-3/TRBV12-4	TRBJ1-2	few	.	CASSLGQVHYGYTF	TGTGCCAGCAGTTTAGGGCAGGTTCACTATGGCTACACCTTC
TRBV2	TRBJ1-4	.	.	CASSQGYSTNEKLFF	TGTGCCAGTTCACAGGGTTACTCAACTAATGAAAAACTGTTTTTT
TRBV12-3/TRBV12-4	TRBJ1-2	once	.	CASSLGSRVGYTF	TGTGCCAGCAGTCTGGGGTCCAGGGTTGGCTACACCTTC
TRBV20-1	TRBJ2-7	.	TRBD2	CSARSTGRTYEQYF	TGCAGTGCTAGATCCACCGGGAGGACCTACGAGCAGTACTTC
TRBV12-3/TRBV12-4	TRBJ1-4	.	TRBD1	CASSKTGEREKLFF	TGTGCCAGCAGTAAGACAGGGGAGCGTGAAAAACTGTTTTTT
TRBV9	TRBJ2-3	once	TRBD2	CASSAETSGSPPDTQYF	TGTGCCAGCAGCGCAGAGACTAGCGGGAGCCCTCCAGATACGCAGTATTTT
TRBV29-1	TRBJ2-1	.	.	CSVALELASGEFF	TGCAGCGTTGCCTTAGAACTAGCGTCAGGGGAGTTCTTC
TRBV15	TRBJ2-7	.	TRBD2	CATSRETSGLEQYF	TGTGCCACCAGCAGGGAGACTAGCGGCCTCGAGCAGTACTTC
TRBV15	TRBJ2-7	.	.	CATSSLTQGSYEQYF	TGTGCCACCAGCAGCCTCACCCAGGGCTCCTACGAGCAGTACTTC
TRBV9	TRBJ1-1	.	.	CASSVEEQRQVNTEAFF	TGTGCCAGCAGCGTAGAAGAGCAGAGGCAGGTTAACACTGAAGCTTTCTTT
TRBV5-5	TRBJ2-5	.	.	CASSPLTGDRLETQYF	TGTGCCAGCAGCCCGTTGACAGGCGACCGTTTAGAGACCCAGTACTTC
TRBV11-2	TRBJ1-1	.	.	CASSPAGGGRTLNTEAFF	TGTGCCAGCAGCCCCGCTGGGGGGGGCCGGACCTTGAACACTGAAGCTTTCTTT
TRBV5-4	TRBJ2-1	.	.	CATNDWRHNEQFF	TGTGCCACTAACGACTGGAGGCACAATGAGCAGTTCTTC
TRBV9	TRBJ2-3	.	TRBD1	CASSVEGGIADTQYF	TGTGCCAGCAGCGTAGAAGGGGGCATTGCAGATACGCAGTATTTT
TRBV24-1	TRBJ1-2	.	.	CATSAGRGYGYTF	TGTGCCACCAGTGCTGGCAGGGGTTATGGCTACACCTTC